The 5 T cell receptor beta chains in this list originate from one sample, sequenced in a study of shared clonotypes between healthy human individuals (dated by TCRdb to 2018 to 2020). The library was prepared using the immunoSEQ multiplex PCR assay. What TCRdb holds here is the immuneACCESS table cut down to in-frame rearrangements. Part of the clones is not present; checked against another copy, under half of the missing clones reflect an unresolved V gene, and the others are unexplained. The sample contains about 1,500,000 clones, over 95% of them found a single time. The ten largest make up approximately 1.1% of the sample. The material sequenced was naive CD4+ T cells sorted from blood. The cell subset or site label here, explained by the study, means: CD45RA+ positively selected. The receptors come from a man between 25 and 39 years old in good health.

CDR3 in DNA: TGTGCCAGCAGCTTAAGGTCTGGGGTTGAAGCTTTCTTT. This gives the protein CASSLRSGVEAFF. The chain employs TRBV7-9 and TRBJ1-1; no firm D call. The CDR3 has 13 residues. V was trimmed by 2 bases and J by 7 bases, leaving 11 bases between them. Germline V CDR1 and CDR2: SEHNR, FQNEAQ (reference sequence). The full variable domain, completed using reference TRBV7-9 and TRBJ1-1, is DTGVSQNPRHKITKRGQNVTFRCDPISEHNRLYWYRQTLGQGPEFLTYFQNEAQLEKSRLLSDRFSAERPKGSFSTLEIQRTEQGDSAMYLCASSLRSGVEAFFGQGTRLTVV.

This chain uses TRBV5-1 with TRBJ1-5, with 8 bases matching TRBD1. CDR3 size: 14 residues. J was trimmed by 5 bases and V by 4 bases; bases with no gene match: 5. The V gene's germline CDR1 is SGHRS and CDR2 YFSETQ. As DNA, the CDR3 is TGCGCCAGCAGCGACGGACAGGGCGATCAGCCCCAGCATTTT. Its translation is CASSDGQGDQPQHF.

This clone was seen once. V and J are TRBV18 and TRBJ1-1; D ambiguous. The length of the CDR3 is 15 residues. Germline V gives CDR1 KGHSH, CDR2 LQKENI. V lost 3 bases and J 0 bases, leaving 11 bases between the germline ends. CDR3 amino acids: CASSPGQPMNTEAFF. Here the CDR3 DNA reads TGTGCCAGCTCACCGGGCCAGCCTATGAACACTGAAGCTTTCTTT. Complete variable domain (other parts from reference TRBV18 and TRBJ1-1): NAGVMQNPRHLVRRRGQEARLRCSPMKGHSHVYWYRQLPEEGLKFMVYLQKENIIDESGMPKERFSAEFPKEGPSILRIQQVVRGDSAAYFCASSPGQPMNTEAFFGQGTRLTVV.

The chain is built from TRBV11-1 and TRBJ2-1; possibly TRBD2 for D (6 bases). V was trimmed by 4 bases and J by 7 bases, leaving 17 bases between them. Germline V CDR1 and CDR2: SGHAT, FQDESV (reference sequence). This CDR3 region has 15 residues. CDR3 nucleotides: TGTGCCAGCAGCTCCCCCCCGGGAGTGCGGAATGAGCAGTTCTTC. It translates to CASSSPPGVRNEQFF.

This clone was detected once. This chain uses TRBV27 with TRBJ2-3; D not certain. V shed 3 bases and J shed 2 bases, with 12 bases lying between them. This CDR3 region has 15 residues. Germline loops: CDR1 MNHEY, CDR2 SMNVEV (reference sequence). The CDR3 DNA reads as TGTGCCAGCAGTTTGGAATCCAGGCCCACAGATACGCAGTATTTT. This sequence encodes CASSLESRPTDTQYF.